These 10 T cell receptor beta chains share one sample of origin, sequenced in a study of blood T cell repertoires in COVID-19. Clones were sequenced by immunoSEQ multiplex PCR, and TCRdb holds only the in-frame ones, with some missing. The sample yields approximately 220,000 clones, 88% seen once. Sequencing used PBMCs or T cells enriched from blood (not recorded which). These receptors were collected from a woman aged 25 to 39 who had recovered from COVID-19.

This chain joins TRBV5-1 and TRBJ1-4; TRBD1 might be the D (5 bases). The V gene lost 0 bases and the J gene lost 6 bases, with 6 bases spanning the gap. CDR1 is SGHRS, CDR2 YFSETQ, per germline. The CDR3 runs 13 residues. DNA of the CDR3: TGCGCCAGCAGCTTGGCGACAGATGAAAAACTGTTTTTT. Amino acids: CASSLATDEKLFF.

The chain has TRBV5-6 and TRBJ2-3; 8 bases map to TRBD1. CDR3 length: 15 amino acids. Looked up from germline, CDR1 is SGHDT and CDR2 is YYEEEE. The V segment lost 4 bases and the J segment 3 bases; nucleotides outside the gene matches: 7. This CDR3 reads CASSPTGANTDTQYF. For the CDR3, the DNA is TGTGCCAGCAGCCCGACAGGGGCAAATACAGATACGCAGTATTTT.

V and J are TRBV14 and TRBJ2-1, with TRBD1 matching over 9 bases. The germline CDR1 and CDR2 sequences are SGHDN and FVKESK. This CDR3 spans 14 amino acids. J was trimmed by 15 bases and V by 4 bases; bases with no gene match: 13. CDR3: CASSLNTGGAYAFF. CDR3 in DNA: TGTGCCAGCAGCCTTAATACAGGGGGCGCTTATGCGTTCTTC.

The chain recombines TRBV7-2 with TRBJ1-5; no firm D call. CDR1 and CDR2 (germline): SGHTA, FQGNSA. CDR3 size: 16 residues. V lost 0 bases and J lost 2, with 11 bases in between. The CDR3 is CASSLAVVAGNQPQHF. The CDR3 coding sequence is TGTGCCAGCAGCTTAGCAGTAGTAGCCGGCAATCAGCCCCAGCATTTT.

The J gene is TRBJ2-7, the V gene TRBV6-2 or TRBV6-3; TRBD1 aligns across 7 bases. Germline loops: CDR1 MNHEY, CDR2 SVGEGT. This CDR3 is 15 amino acids long. V shed 2 bases and J 2 bases; nucleotides not matched to a gene: 6. CDR3 coding DNA: TGTGCCAGCAGTTACGGGGACAGAAATACCTACGAGCAGTACTTC. Residues: CASSYGDRNTYEQYF.

This clone was seen a single time. The chain has TRBV7-8 and TRBJ1-6; D is unresolved. Trimming pared 4 bases from V and 8 bases from J, leaving 12 bases between. The CDR3 contains 14 residues. Germline CDR1 reads SGHVS; CDR2 reads FQNEAQ. This chain's CDR3 is CASSSVGFYSPLHF. The CDR3 DNA sequence: TGTGCCAGCAGCTCAGTCGGGTTTTATTCACCCCTCCACTTT.

This sequence joins TRBV18 and TRBJ1-2; TRBD1 matches 7 bases. Germline lookup yields CDR1 KGHSH and CDR2 LQKENI. This CDR3 has 15 residues. V lost 6 bases, J lost 3 bases, and 10 bases stayed unmatched. The CDR3 DNA follows: TGTGCCAGCTCGCCTGCCGGGACAGAGGACTATGGCTACACCTTC. Amino acid sequence: CASSPAGTEDYGYTF. The entire variable domain, with the rest obtained from reference TRBV18 and TRBJ1-2, is as follows: NAGVMQNPRHLVRRRGQEARLRCSPMKGHSHVYWYRQLPEEGLKFMVYLQKENIIDESGMPKERFSAEFPKEGPSILRIQQVVRGDSAAYFCASSPAGTEDYGYTFGSGTRLTVV.

The chain joins TRBV18 to TRBJ2-7; 9 positions match TRBD2. The germline V gene has CDR1 KGHSH and CDR2 LQKENI. CDR3 length equals 16 residues. V trimming: 1 base; J trimming: 0 bases; junction bases outside the gene matches: 4. The DNA for the CDR3 is TGTGCCAGCTCACCACGACTAGCGGACGGCTCCTACGAGCAGTACTTC. Translating it yields CASSPRLADGSYEQYF.

This clone came up once. J is TRBJ2-5 and V is TRBV9, with D possibly matching TRBD2 (5 bases). The germline CDR1 and CDR2 sequences are SGDLS and YYNGEE. The V end lost 4 bases, the J end lost 5 bases, and 15 bases lay between the germline ends. The CDR3 covers 14 residues. CDR3 bases: TGTGCCAGCAGCCCGGACGGGCGAGGGGAGACCCAGTACTTC. It codes for CASSPDGRGETQYF. Combining the CDR3 with reference TRBV9 and TRBJ2-5 gives the whole variable domain DSGVTQTPKHLITATGQRVTLRCSPRSGDLSVYWYQQSLDQGLQFLIQYYNGEERAKGNILERFSAQQFPDLHSELNLSSLELGDSALYFCASSPDGRGETQYFGPGTRLLVL.

The genes are TRBV28 and TRBJ1-2, with a weak D call TRBD1 (6 bases). This CDR3 is built from 15 residues. Per the germline V gene, CDR1 is MDHEN and CDR2 is SYDVKM. V was shortened by 5 bases and J by 4 bases, with 17 bases between the two germline ends. The CDR3, as DNA: TGTGCCAGCAGTCGGGGACAAGGAGGTCCCTATGGCTACACCTTC. This encodes CASSRGQGGPYGYTF.